A selection of T cell receptor beta chains follows, all from one sample in a study of identical twins. TCRdb processed the 5' RACE reads anew with MiXCR; each CDR3 protein has one entry. The sample yields about 520,000 distinct CDR3 sequences, around 20% seen once. The same sample was also used in a study of T cells expressing NK-cell markers.

Material: CD4+ T cells sorted from blood. The receptor source for this set is a woman younger than 35 in good health. CDR3s include the opening cysteine and the closing phenylalanine or tryptophan. Fields, in order: clone size, D gene, J gene, V gene, CDR3 DNA, CDR3 protein. D genes are given only for firm matches. Part of the rows lack a size; the others show once, few, many or a class for expanded clones.

clone_size: -
d_call: TRBD2
j_call: TRBJ2-5
v_call: TRBV20-1
cdr3_nt: TGCAGTGCTTTACCCGGGACTAGCGGGGAGACCCAGTACTTC
cdr3_aa: CSALPGTSGETQYF

clone_size: many
d_call: TRBD1
j_call: TRBJ1-1
v_call: TRBV12-3/TRBV12-4
cdr3_nt: TGTGCCAGCAGTTTTGACAGGGCTGGCGACACTGAAGCTTTCTTT
cdr3_aa: CASSFDRAGDTEAFF

clone_size: -
d_call: -
j_call: TRBJ1-5
v_call: TRBV20-1
cdr3_nt: TGCAGTGCTAGAGTAGGAGGGGCGATCAATCAGCCCCAGCATTTT
cdr3_aa: CSARVGGAINQPQHF

clone_size: -
d_call: -
j_call: TRBJ2-1
v_call: TRBV12-3/TRBV12-4
cdr3_nt: TGTGCCAGCAGTTCCCAGGGGCCACACAATGAGCAGTTCTTC
cdr3_aa: CASSSQGPHNEQFF

clone_size: -
d_call: -
j_call: TRBJ2-7
v_call: TRBV7-6
cdr3_nt: TGTGCCAGCAGCTTAGCGCCCGACAGAACCTACGAGCAGTACTTC
cdr3_aa: CASSLAPDRTYEQYF

clone_size: -
d_call: TRBD2
j_call: TRBJ2-7
v_call: TRBV20-1
cdr3_nt: TGCAGTGCTAGTAATCCAGCGGGAGCCTACGAGCAGTACTTC
cdr3_aa: CSASNPAGAYEQYF

clone_size: -
d_call: TRBD1
j_call: TRBJ1-5
v_call: TRBV2
cdr3_nt: TGTGCCAGCAGTGATAAGGGGGCTAAGCCCCAGCATTTT
cdr3_aa: CASSDKGAKPQHF

clone_size: few
d_call: -
j_call: TRBJ1-4
v_call: TRBV5-1
cdr3_nt: TGCGCCAGCAGCCCCGTTGATGCAACTAATGAAAAACTGTTTTTT
cdr3_aa: CASSPVDATNEKLFF

clone_size: many
d_call: -
j_call: TRBJ1-2
v_call: TRBV20-1
cdr3_nt: TGCAGTGCTAGAGATTACTCTGGGCAGGACTACACCTTC
cdr3_aa: CSARDYSGQDYTF

clone_size: few
d_call: -
j_call: TRBJ1-6
v_call: TRBV12-3/TRBV12-4
cdr3_nt: TGTGCCAGCAGTTCTGGGGTACTACCCCTCCACTTT
cdr3_aa: CASSSGVLPLHF

clone_size: few
d_call: -
j_call: TRBJ2-1
v_call: TRBV20-1
cdr3_nt: TGCAGTGCTAGCGGGGACTCCTACAATGAGCAGTTCTTC
cdr3_aa: CSASGDSYNEQFF

clone_size: few
d_call: TRBD1
j_call: TRBJ1-5
v_call: TRBV15
cdr3_nt: TGTGCCACCAGCAGAGATGGGACAGGTTTTAGCAATCAGCCCCAGCATTTT
cdr3_aa: CATSRDGTGFSNQPQHF

clone_size: -
d_call: -
j_call: TRBJ2-5
v_call: TRBV11-2
cdr3_nt: TGTGCCAGCAGCTTTGCGAGGAGTCGAGAGACCCAGTACTTC
cdr3_aa: CASSFARSRETQYF

clone_size: -
d_call: -
j_call: TRBJ2-7
v_call: TRBV7-9
cdr3_nt: TGTGCCAGCACCCCCCTGGGCTCCCCCAACGAGCAGTACTTC
cdr3_aa: CASTPLGSPNEQYF

clone_size: few
d_call: -
j_call: TRBJ1-1
v_call: TRBV5-1
cdr3_nt: TGCGCCAGCAGCTTGGCTTTGGACAGCGACACTGAAGCTTTCTTT
cdr3_aa: CASSLALDSDTEAFF